These 20 T cell receptor beta chains originate from one sample sequenced in a study of T cell repertoires in cytomegalovirus infection. No antigens are known for them. MiXCR, run by TCRdb on the reads, gives a single entry per CDR3 protein. This sample has 600,000 to 700,000 distinct CDR3 sequences, with 33% found just once. Specimen: cultured PBMCs, collected from culture after CMV antigen stimulation. These receptors originate from a human donor in good health (CMV status not recorded). Some clones in this sample may be carry-over from other donors' samples.

This clonotype was detected many times. This rearrangement joins TRBV7-2 to TRBJ2-1, with D possibly being TRBD2 (5 bases). The germline V gene has CDR1 SGHTA and CDR2 FQGNSA. V shed 5 bases and J shed 2 bases, with 16 bases lying between them. This CDR3 has 16 residues. Written as DNA, the CDR3 is TGTGCCAGCAGCCGATATCCGGGGTTGACCTACAATGAGCAGTTCTTC. This sequence encodes CASSRYPGLTYNEQFF.

This clonotype was seen many times. The genes are TRBV19 and TRBJ2-6, with no clear D. V lost 5 bases and J lost 2, with 13 bases in between. Looked up from germline, CDR1 is LNHDA and CDR2 is SQIVND (reference sequence). The CDR3 contains 16 residues. This CDR3 is CASSPPGWAGANVLTF. In DNA, the CDR3 is TGTGCCAGTAGTCCCCCCGGATGGGCTGGGGCCAACGTCCTGACTTTC.

This chain uses TRBV12-3 or TRBV12-4 with TRBJ2-7, with D possibly matching TRBD1 (5 bases). V lost 5 bases, J lost 2 bases, and 13 bases lay in between. This CDR3 spans 14 amino acids. The CDR3 loop reads CASSGHRIAYEQYF. Here the CDR3 DNA reads TGTGCCAGCAGTGGCCACAGGATCGCCTACGAGCAGTACTTC.

This clonotype came up a few times. The chain uses TRBV5-5 and TRBJ2-1, with 8 bases identical to TRBD2. V shed 4 bases, J shed 6 bases, and the junction held 12 bases outside the gene matches. The V gene's germline CDR1 is SGHKS and CDR2 YYEKEE (reference sequence). The CDR3 is 16 residues long. Here the CDR3 reads CASSLEGPGLGNEQFF. The CDR3 bases are TGTGCCAGCAGCCTAGAGGGCCCGGGACTAGGCAATGAGCAGTTCTTC.

V is TRBV6-6 and J is TRBJ1-3; 9 nucleotides align to TRBD1. The CDR3 length is 16 residues. The V gene end was trimmed by 5 bases and the J gene end by 7 bases; junction bases not matched to a gene: 12. CDR1 is MNHNY, CDR2 SVGAGI, per germline (reference sequence). Here the CDR3 DNA reads TGTGCCAGCAGTGACCCGGACAGGGGAATTGGCAACACCATATATTTT. This sequence encodes CASSDPDRGIGNTIYF.

In its sample, this clonotype was seen a few times. The rearrangement joins TRBV7-9 to TRBJ2-1; 7 bases agree with TRBD1. Germline assignment: CDR1 SEHNR and CDR2 FQNEAQ (reference sequence). The V segment lost 5 bases and the J segment 3 bases; nucleotides outside the gene matches: 4. The CDR3 contains 14 residues. The CDR3 region is CASSQWTGYNEQFF. The CDR3, as DNA: TGTGCCAGCAGCCAATGGACAGGCTACAATGAGCAGTTCTTC.

Regarding this clonotype: Likely a read error: the CDR3 ends without its conserved phenylalanine or tryptophan. V and J are TRBV12-3 or TRBV12-4 and TRBJ2-5, with 8 nucleotides matching TRBD2. Trimming cost V 4 bases and J 0 bases; bases outside gene matches: 7. This CDR3 comprises 16 residues. The CDR3 loop is CASSWGAGGHQETQYD. The DNA of the CDR3 is TGTGCCAGCAGTTGGGGTGCGGGGGGCCACCAAGAGACCCAGTACGAC.

The genes are TRBV29-1 and TRBJ2-7; no reliable D call. V gave up 7 bases and J gave up 3 bases, with 10 bases separating them. The V gene's germline CDR1 is SQVTM and CDR2 ANQGSEA. The CDR3 has 11 amino acids. The CDR3 loop reads CSAGQNYEQYF. The DNA of the CDR3 is TGCAGCGCGGGCCAGAACTACGAGCAGTACTTC.

V usage is TRBV7-8 and J usage is TRBJ1-6; 8 bases line up with TRBD1. Germline V gene data show CDR1 as SGHVS and CDR2 as FQNEAQ. Trimming at V came to 3 bases and at J to 7 bases, leaving 2 bases not matched to a gene. The CDR3 spans 14 residues. CDR3 residues: CASSFDRGNSPLHF. Written as DNA, the CDR3 is TGTGCCAGCAGCTTTGACAGGGGCAATTCACCCCTCCACTTT. Using reference TRBV7-8 and TRBJ1-6 for the parts outside the CDR3, the full variable domain is GAGVSQSPRYKVAKRGQDVALRCDPISGHVSLFWYQQALGQGPEFLTYFQNEAQLDKSGLPSDRFFAERPEGSVSTLKIQRTQQEDSAVYLCASSFDRGNSPLHFGNGTRLTVT.

The J gene is TRBJ2-5, the V gene TRBV27; no definite D call. Trimming removed 3 bases from V and 5 bases from J, with 10 bases in between. Germline CDR1 is MNHEY and CDR2 is SMNVEV (reference sequence). This CDR3 region has 13 residues. The CDR3 sequence: CASSLLVEETQYF. Here the CDR3 DNA reads TGTGCCAGCAGTTTGTTGGTCGAGGAGACCCAGTACTTC.

The sample holds a few counts of this clonotype. The DNA for the CDR3 is TGTGCCAGCACACCCGGCGGGAGCTCCTACAATGAGCAGTTCTTC. Translating gives CASTPGGSSYNEQFF. The rearrangement links TRBV6-2 or TRBV6-3 to TRBJ2-1; TRBD2 matches at 7 bases. Germline V gives CDR1 MNHEY, CDR2 SVGEGT. This CDR3 comprises 15 residues. V was clipped by 7 bases and J by 0 bases; unmatched bases: 6.

The CDR3 loop reads CASSQSRGEQFF. The CDR3 DNA reads as TGTGCCAGCAGCCAAAGTAGGGGTGAGCAGTTCTTC. The chain recombines TRBV4-2 with TRBJ2-1; possibly TRBD1 for D (5 bases). Germline CDR1 is LGHNA and CDR2 is YNFKEQ. V lost 2 bases and J 9 bases, leaving 8 bases between the germline ends. This CDR3 contains 12 residues.

V and J are TRBV20-1 and TRBJ2-1; 8 bases agree with TRBD2. The length of the CDR3 is 14 residues. The ends lost 7 bases at V and 6 bases at J; junction bases unmatched: 11. Germline lookup yields CDR1 DFQATT and CDR2 SNEGSKA (reference sequence). The CDR3 DNA reads as TGCAGTGGCGTCTCTGCGGGAGGCCTCAATGAGCAGTTCTTC. Residues: CSGVSAGGLNEQFF.

The rearrangement uses TRBV10-3 and TRBJ1-6; TRBD1 aligns across 7 bases. The junction had 4 bases not matched to a gene; V was cut back by 7 bases and J by 7 bases. The CDR3 has 13 residues. Germline loops: CDR1 ENHRY, CDR2 SYGVKD. The CDR3 DNA is TGTGCCATCACGGGACAGAGCAATTCACCCCTCCACTTT. Its protein product is CAITGQSNSPLHF.

Ten or more counts support this clonotype. The J gene is TRBJ1-1, the V gene TRBV7-8; no reliable D call. CDR1 SGHVS and CDR2 FQNEAQ come from the germline V gene. The CDR3 runs to 14 residues. Trimming shortened V by 1 base and J by 3 bases, and 9 bases separated the two germline ends. DNA of the CDR3: TGTGCCAGCAGCTTAGTAAGGGTGGACACTGAAGCTTTCTTT. Protein product: CASSLVRVDTEAFF.

This chain's CDR3 is CASSFWLAGADTQYF. In nucleotides, the CDR3 is TGTGCCAGCAGCTTCTGGCTAGCGGGGGCGGATACGCAGTATTTT. The chain joins TRBV5-4 to TRBJ2-3; 10 bases agree with TRBD2. Germline loops: CDR1 SGHNT, CDR2 YYREEE (reference sequence). This CDR3 has 15 amino acids. V was clipped by 2 bases and J by 6 bases; unmatched bases: 6.

The sample holds a few counts of this clonotype. This chain links TRBV7-2 with TRBJ2-7; D possibly uses TRBD1 or TRBD2 (7 bases each). The germline gives CDR1 SGHTA, CDR2 FQGNSA. This CDR3 has 14 residues. V lost 5 bases, J lost 4 bases, and 15 bases lay in between. The CDR3 protein is CASSIYQGGYEQYF. The CDR3, as DNA: TGTGCCAGCAGCATCTACCAGGGGGGGTACGAGCAGTACTTC.

J is TRBJ2-1 and V is TRBV12-5, with D unclear. The CDR3 runs to 14 residues. Trimming took off 8 bases at V and 10 bases at J, with 21 bases between the two ends. Germline assignment: CDR1 LGHNT and CDR2 FRNRAP. This CDR3 reads CASTLSLVLGEQFF. CDR3 sequence (DNA): TGTGCTAGTACTTTATCCCTAGTTCTCGGAGAGCAGTTCTTC.

This clonotype has a handful of counts. The rearrangement uses TRBV5-1 and TRBJ2-3; D is possibly TRBD1 or TRBD2 (5 bases each). The CDR3 runs 15 residues. Germline V CDR1 and CDR2: SGHRS, YFSETQ. V lost 7 bases and J lost 2, with 17 bases in between. The CDR3 nucleotides are TGCGCCAGCCTCTTGACGGGGACCGTCACAGATACGCAGTATTTT. Its translation: CASLLTGTVTDTQYF.

The rearrangement uses TRBV15 and TRBJ2-2, with a possible D match to TRBD2 (5 bases). The germline V gene encodes CDR1 LNHNV and CDR2 YYDKDF (reference sequence). The CDR3 is 14 residues long. V was shortened by 8 bases and J by 5 bases, with 15 bases between the two germline ends. CDR3 in DNA: TGTGCCACCTCCAGGACTTCCCTGACCGGGGAGCTGTTTTTT. Translation gives CATSRTSLTGELFF.